This T cell receptor (beta chain) was sequenced in a study of immune evolution from preneoplasia to lung adenocarcinoma. Germline loops: CDR1 LNHDA, CDR2 SQIVND (reference sequence). The V end was cut by 5 bases, the J end by 0 bases, with 10 bases between. The CDR3 covers 15 residues. Study findings and constraints: Later-stage lesions seemingly showed higher T cell density and diversity than normal lung.

On this clone itself: Its cognate antigen is unknown.

Using immunoSEQ multiplex PCR, the repertoire was profiled, and TCRdb retains in-frame clones only, with some absent. The sample yields 3,900 or so clones, 74% seen once. The chain links TRBV19 to TRBJ2-2; D uncertain. Sequencing was done on a sample of FFPE minimally invasive lung adenocarcinoma tissue. This TCR was recovered from a person aged 60-79 years with lung adenocarcinoma. The CDR3 coding sequence is TGTGCCAGTAGTTCTTCAAAGGCGAACACCGGGGAGCTGTTTTTT. As protein: CASSSSKANTGELFF.